The T cell receptor (beta chain) described here comes from a study of CD8 T cells in Susac syndrome. The germline gives CDR1 SGHTS, CDR2 YDEGEE. This CDR3 comprises 15 residues. V lost 4 bases and J lost 1, with 13 bases in between. The RNA, roughly 0.5 to 1 ug, was put through reverse transcription using random hexamers. Amplification of TCR beta CDR3 was carried out by immunoSEQ multiplex PCR, which covered 54 Vbeta and 13 Jbeta segments. TCRdb redid the calling of the immunoSEQ multiplex PCR reads with MiXCR, one entry per CDR3 protein. The sample holds 400,000 or so distinct CDR3 sequences, 85% to 90% seen once.

This chain joins TRBV5-8 and TRBJ2-3, with D maybe TRBD1 (6 bases). Sequencing used CD8+ T cells from PBMCs. The clonotype was recovered from a human donor with multiple sclerosis. CDR3 sequence: CASSGGGSRTDTQYF. Here the CDR3 DNA reads TGTGCCAGCAGCGGGGGCGGTTCTCGCACAGATACGCAGTATTTT.